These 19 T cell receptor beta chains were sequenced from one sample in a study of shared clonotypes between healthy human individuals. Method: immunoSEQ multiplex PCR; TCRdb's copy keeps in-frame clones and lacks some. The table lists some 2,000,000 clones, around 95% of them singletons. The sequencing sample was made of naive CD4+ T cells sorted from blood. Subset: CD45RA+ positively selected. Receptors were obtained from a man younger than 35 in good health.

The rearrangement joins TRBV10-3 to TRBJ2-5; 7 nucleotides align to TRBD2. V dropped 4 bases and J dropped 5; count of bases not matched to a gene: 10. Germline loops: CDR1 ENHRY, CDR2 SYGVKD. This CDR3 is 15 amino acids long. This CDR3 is CAISARTRDGETQYF. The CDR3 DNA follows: TGTGCCATCAGTGCTAGGACTAGGGATGGCGAGACCCAGTACTTC.

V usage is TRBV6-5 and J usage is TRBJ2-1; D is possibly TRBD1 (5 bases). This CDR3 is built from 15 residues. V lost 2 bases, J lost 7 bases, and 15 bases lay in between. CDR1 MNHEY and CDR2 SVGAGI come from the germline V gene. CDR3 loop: CASSYGLVTGNEQFF. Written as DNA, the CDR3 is TGTGCCAGCAGTTACGGGCTAGTCACAGGAAATGAGCAGTTCTTC.

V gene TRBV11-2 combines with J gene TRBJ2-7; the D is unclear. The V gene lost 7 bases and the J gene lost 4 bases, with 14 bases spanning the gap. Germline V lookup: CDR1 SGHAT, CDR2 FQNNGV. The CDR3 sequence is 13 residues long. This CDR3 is CASTFSAAYEQYF. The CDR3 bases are TGTGCCAGCACCTTCTCCGCCGCTTACGAGCAGTACTTC.

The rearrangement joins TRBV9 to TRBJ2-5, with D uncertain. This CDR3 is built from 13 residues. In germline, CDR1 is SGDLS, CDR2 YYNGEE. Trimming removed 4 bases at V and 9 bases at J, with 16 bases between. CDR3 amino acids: CASSPDTQYAQYF. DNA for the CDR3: TGTGCCAGCAGCCCCGACACCCAGTATGCCCAGTACTTC.

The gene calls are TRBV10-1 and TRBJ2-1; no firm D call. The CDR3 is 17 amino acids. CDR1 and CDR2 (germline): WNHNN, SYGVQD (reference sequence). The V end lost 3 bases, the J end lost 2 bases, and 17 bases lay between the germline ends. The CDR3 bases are TGCGCCAGCAGTGACACATTGGGCCTAGGAACCTACAATGAGCAGTTCTTC. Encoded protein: CASSDTLGLGTYNEQFF.

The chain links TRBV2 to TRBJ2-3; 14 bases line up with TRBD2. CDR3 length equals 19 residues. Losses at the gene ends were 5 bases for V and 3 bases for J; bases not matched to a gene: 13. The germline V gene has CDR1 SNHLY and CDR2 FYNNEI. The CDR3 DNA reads TGTGCCAGCAGTCCGGGACTAGCGGGAGTACCACCACGGACAGATACGCAGTATTTT. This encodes CASSPGLAGVPPRTDTQYF.

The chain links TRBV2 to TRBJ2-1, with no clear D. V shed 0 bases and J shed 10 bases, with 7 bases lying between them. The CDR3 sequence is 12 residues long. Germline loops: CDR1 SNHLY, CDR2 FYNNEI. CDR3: CASSEAVGEQFF. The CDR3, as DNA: TGTGCCAGCAGTGAAGCCGTGGGGGAGCAGTTCTTC.

The CDR3 sequence is CASSRTGVMNTEAFF. The CDR3 DNA is TGCGCCAGCAGTCGGACAGGAGTAATGAACACTGAAGCTTTCTTT. The rearrangement joins TRBV5-1 to TRBJ1-1, with 7 bases lining up with TRBD1. J gave up 0 bases and V 5 bases, and 7 bases lay outside the gene matches. Germline CDR1 SGHRS, CDR2 YFSETQ. CDR3 length: 15 residues.

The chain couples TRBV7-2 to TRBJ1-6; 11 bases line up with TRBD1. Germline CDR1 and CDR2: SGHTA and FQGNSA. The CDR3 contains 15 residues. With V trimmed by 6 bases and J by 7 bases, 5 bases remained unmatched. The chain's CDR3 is CASRWGQGVNSPLHF. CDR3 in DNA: TGTGCCAGCAGGTGGGGACAGGGGGTAAATTCACCCCTCCACTTT.

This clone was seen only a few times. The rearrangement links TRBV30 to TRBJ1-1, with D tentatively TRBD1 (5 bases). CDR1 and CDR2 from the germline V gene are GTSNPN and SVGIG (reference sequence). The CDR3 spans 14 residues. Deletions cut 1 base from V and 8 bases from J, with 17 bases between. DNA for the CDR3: TGTGCCTGGAGTGCCTTCGGGGGGTACAAAGAAGCTTTCTTT. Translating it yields CAWSAFGGYKEAFF.

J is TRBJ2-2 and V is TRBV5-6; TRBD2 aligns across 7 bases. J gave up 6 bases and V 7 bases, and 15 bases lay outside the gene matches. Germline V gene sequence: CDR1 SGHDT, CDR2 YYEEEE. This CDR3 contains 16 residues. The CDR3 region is CASGNIGEGLAGELFF. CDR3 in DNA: TGTGCCAGCGGCAATATAGGGGAGGGCCTCGCCGGGGAGCTGTTTTTT.

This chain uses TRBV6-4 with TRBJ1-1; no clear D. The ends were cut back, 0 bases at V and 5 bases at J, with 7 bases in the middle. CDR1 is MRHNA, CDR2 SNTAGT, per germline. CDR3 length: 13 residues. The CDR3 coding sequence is TGTGCCAGCAGTGACTCCTTTAGTACTGAAGCTTTCTTT. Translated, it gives CASSDSFSTEAFF.

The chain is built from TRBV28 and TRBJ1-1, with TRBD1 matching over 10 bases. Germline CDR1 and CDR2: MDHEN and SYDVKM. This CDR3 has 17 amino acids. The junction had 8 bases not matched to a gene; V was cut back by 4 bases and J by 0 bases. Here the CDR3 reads CASSSPGQGFMNTEAFF. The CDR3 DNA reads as TGTGCCAGCAGTTCCCCGGGACAGGGGTTCATGAACACTGAAGCTTTCTTT.

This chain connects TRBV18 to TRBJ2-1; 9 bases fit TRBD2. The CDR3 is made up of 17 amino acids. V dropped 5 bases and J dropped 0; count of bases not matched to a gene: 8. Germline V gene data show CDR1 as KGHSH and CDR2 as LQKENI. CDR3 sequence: CASSITSGSSSYNEQFF. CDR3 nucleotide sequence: TGTGCCAGCTCAATAACTAGCGGGTCTAGCTCCTACAATGAGCAGTTCTTC.

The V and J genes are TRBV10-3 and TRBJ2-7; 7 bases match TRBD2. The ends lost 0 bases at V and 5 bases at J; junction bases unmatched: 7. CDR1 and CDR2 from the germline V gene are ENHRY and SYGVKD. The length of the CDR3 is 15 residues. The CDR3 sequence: CAISESRTSFDEQYF. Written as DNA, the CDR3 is TGTGCCATCAGTGAGTCCAGGACTAGTTTCGACGAGCAGTACTTC.

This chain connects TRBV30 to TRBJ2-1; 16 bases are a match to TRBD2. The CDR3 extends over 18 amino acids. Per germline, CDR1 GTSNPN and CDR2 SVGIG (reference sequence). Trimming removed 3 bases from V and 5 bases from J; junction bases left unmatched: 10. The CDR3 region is CAWSEPGLAGGPNNEQFF. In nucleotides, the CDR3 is TGTGCCTGGAGCGAGCCGGGACTAGCGGGGGGGCCAAACAATGAGCAGTTCTTC.

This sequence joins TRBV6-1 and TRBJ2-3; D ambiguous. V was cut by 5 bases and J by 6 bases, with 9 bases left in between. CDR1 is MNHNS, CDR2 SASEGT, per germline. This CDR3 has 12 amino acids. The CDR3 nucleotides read TGTGCCAGCAGTCTTAGCTCGGATACGCAGTATTTT. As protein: CASSLSSDTQYF.

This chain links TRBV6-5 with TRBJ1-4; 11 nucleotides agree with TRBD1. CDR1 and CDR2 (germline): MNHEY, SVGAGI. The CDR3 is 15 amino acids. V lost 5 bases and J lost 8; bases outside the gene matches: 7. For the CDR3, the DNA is TGTGCCAGCAGTACGCCGGGACAGGGGGGAGAAAAACTGTTTTTT. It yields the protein CASSTPGQGGEKLFF.

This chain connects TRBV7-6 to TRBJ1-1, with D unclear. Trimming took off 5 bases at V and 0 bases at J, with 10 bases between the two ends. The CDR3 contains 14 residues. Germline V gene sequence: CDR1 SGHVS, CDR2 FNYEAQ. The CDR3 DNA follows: TGTGCCAGCAGCGGAATTGGGATGAACACTGAAGCTTTCTTT. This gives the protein CASSGIGMNTEAFF.